This T cell receptor beta chain was found in a study of cytomegalovirus exposure and HLA in healthy donors. The length of the CDR3 is 14 residues. The V and J ends lost 5 bases and 4 bases, in that order; junction bases with no gene match: 6. Germline CDR1 reads SGHRS; CDR2 reads YFSETQ. Amplification used 60 Vbeta primers and 13 Jbeta primers. Some clones are missing from TCRdb's copy, which holds only in-frame ones; the method was immunoSEQ multiplex PCR. The sample records under 200,000 clones, approximately 82% being singletons. This receptor was obtained from a man aged 50-59 years in good health and CMV-seropositive. The specimen sequenced was PBMCs. The rearrangement joins TRBV5-1 to TRBJ1-2; 9 bases line up with TRBD1. The CDR3 region is CASSPRDRVYGYTF. Written as DNA, the CDR3 is TGCGCCAGCAGTCCCCGGGACAGGGTCTATGGCTACACCTTC.